Shown below are 3 T cell receptor beta chains from a single sample sequenced in a study of blood T cell repertoires in COVID-19. Sequencing used immunoSEQ multiplex PCR; TCRdb keeps in-frame clones, though not all of them. The table records 75,000 to 90,000 clones, around four fifths of them present only once. The specimen was peripheral blood. The receptors stem from a man at least 80 years old with active or convalescent COVID-19.

The gene calls are TRBV5-8 and TRBJ1-6, with unresolved D. V lost 4 bases, J lost 7 bases, and 12 bases lay in between. Germline lookup yields CDR1 SGHTS and CDR2 YDEGEE. The CDR3 contains 14 residues. Written as DNA, the CDR3 is TGTGCCAGCAGCCGGTCGGGAAACAATTCACCCCTCCACTTT. This translates into CASSRSGNNSPLHF.

The CDR3 sequence: CASSEDYTEAFF. The CDR3 DNA sequence: TGTGCCAGCAGTGAAGACTACACTGAAGCTTTCTTT. V usage is TRBV6-1 and J usage is TRBJ1-1; no clear D gene. The germline V gene has CDR1 MNHNS and CDR2 SASEGT. V lost 1 base and J lost 3, with 3 bases in between. This CDR3 spans 12 amino acids.

This clone occurred once. The chain is built from TRBV13 and TRBJ2-5; D is perhaps TRBD2 (5 bases). The CDR3 has 12 amino acids. V was shortened by 4 bases and J by 6 bases, with 9 bases between the two germline ends. The germline gives CDR1 PRHDT, CDR2 FYEKMQ (reference sequence). The CDR3 sequence is CASSSLGKTQYF. In DNA form, the CDR3 reads TGTGCCAGCAGCTCCCTCGGGAAGACCCAGTACTTC.